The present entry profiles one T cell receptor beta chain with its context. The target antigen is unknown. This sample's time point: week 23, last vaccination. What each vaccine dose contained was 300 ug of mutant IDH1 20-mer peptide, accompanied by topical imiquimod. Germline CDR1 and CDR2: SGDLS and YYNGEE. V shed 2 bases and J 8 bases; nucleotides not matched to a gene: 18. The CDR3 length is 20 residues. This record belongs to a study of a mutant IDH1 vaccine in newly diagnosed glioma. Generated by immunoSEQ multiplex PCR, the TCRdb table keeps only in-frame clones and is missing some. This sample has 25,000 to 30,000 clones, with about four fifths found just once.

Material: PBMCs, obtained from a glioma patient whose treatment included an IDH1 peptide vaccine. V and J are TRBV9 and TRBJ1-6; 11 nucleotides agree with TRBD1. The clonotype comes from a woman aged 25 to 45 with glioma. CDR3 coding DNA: TGTGCCAGCAGCGTGCGGACAGGGGGCCCCGTTGGAGTGGGGGATTCACCCCTCCACTTT. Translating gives CASSVRTGGPVGVGDSPLHF. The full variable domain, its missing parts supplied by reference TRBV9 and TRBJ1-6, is DSGVTQTPKHLITATGQRVTLRCSPRSGDLSVYWYQQSLDQGLQFLIQYYNGEERAKGNILERFSAQQFPDLHSELNLSSLELGDSALYFCASSVRTGGPVGVGDSPLHFGNGTRLTVT.